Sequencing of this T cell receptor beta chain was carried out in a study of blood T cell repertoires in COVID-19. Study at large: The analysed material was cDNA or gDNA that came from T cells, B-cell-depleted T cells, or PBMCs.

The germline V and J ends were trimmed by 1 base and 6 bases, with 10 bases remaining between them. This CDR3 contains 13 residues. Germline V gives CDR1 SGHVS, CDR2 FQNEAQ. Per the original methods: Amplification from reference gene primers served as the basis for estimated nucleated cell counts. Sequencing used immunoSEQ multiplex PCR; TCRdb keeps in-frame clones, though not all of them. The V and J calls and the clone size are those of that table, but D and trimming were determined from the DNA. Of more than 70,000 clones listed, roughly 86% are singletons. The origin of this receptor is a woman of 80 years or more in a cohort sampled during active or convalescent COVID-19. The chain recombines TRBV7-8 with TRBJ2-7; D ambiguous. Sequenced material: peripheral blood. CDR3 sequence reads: CASSLEPGSEQYF. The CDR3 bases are TGTGCCAGCAGCTTAGAACCCGGGTCCGAGCAGTACTTC.